The table lists the clone carrying this T cell receptor beta chain with many counts. Its antigen is unknown. TCRdb redid the calling of the 5' RACE reads with MiXCR, one entry per CDR3 protein. The sample consists of around 320,000 distinct CDR3 sequences, 13% to 15% of them appearing once. This entry belongs to a study of T-cell memory formation after mild COVID-19. On the study more broadly: TCR clusters were largely donor specific.

Germline V gene sequence: CDR1 SGHAT, CDR2 FQDESV (reference sequence). The CDR3 is 14 residues long. The ends were cut back, 3 bases at V and 4 bases at J, with 10 bases in the middle. Study-level points and caveats: Cross-reactive memory seemingly joined, as some responding clones were found in pre-infection memory. From day 15 to 85, contracting clones were balanced between CD4 and CD8, whereas later expanders leaned toward CD4+.

The rearrangement joins TRBV11-1 to TRBJ2-1; D is uncertain. What was sequenced was PBMCs or a T cell subset sorted from them (not recorded which). The clonotype originates from a man younger than 35 who had mild COVID-19 (a few samples of this study predate the infection). Cell type and time point are not known. CDR3 residues: CASSLRTTYNEQFF. As DNA, the CDR3 is TGTGCCAGCAGCTTGAGGACCACTTACAATGAGCAGTTCTTC.